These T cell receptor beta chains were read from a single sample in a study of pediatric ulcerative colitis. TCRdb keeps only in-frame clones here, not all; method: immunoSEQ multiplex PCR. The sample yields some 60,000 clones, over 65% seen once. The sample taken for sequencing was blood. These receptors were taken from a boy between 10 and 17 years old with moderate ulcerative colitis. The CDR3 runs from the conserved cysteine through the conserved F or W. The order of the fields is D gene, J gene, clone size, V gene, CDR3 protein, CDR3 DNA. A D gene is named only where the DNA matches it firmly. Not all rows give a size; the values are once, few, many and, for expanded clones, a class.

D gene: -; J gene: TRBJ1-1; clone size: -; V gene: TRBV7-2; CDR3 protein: CASSLAGAPEAFF; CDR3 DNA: TGTGCCAGCAGCTTAGCGGGGGCCCCTGAAGCTTTCTTT
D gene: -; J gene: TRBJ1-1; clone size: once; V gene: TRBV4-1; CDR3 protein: CASSQVANTEAFF; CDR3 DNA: TGCGCCAGCAGCCAAGTCGCAAACACTGAAGCTTTCTTT
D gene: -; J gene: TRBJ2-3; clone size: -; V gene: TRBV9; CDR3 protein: CASSVDQSTDTQYF; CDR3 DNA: TGTGCCAGCAGCGTAGATCAGAGCACAGATACGCAGTATTTT
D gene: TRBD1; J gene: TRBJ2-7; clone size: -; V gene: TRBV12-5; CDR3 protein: CASGPRDRGSYEQYF; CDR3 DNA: TGTGCTAGTGGCCCGAGGGACAGGGGAAGCTACGAGCAGTACTTC
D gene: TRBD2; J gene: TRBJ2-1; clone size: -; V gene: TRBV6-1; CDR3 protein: CASSLAGGPYNEQFF; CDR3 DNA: TGTGCCAGCAGCCTAGCGGGGGGACCTTACAATGAGCAGTTCTTC
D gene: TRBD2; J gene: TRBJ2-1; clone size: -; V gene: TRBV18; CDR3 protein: CASSPRQRETDEQFF; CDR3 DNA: TGTGCCAGCTCACCACGACAGCGGGAGACGGATGAGCAGTTCTTC
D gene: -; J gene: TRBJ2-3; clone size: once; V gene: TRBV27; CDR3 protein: CASSFESGTDTQYF; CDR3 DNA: TGTGCCAGCAGTTTCGAGAGTGGCACAGATACGCAGTATTTT
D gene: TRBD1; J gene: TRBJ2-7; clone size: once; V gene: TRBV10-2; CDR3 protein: CASRRTGAEQYF; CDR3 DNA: TGCGCCAGCAGGAGGACAGGGGCCGAGCAGTACTTC
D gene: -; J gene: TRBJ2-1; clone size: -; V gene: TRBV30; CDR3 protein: CACMGLVHEQFF; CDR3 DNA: TGTGCCTGTATGGGACTGGTCCATGAGCAGTTCTTC
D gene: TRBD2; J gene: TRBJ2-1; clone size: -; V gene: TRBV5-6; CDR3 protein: CASSLAPTGGENEQFF; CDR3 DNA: TGTGCCAGCAGCTTGGCCCCTACTGGGGGGGAAAATGAGCAGTTCTTC
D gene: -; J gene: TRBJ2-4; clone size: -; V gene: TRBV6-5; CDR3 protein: CASTSRGGIQYF; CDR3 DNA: TGTGCCAGCACCTCGAGGGGGGGCATTCAGTACTTC
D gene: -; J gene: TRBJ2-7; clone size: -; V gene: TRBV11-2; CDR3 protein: CASSLAVLGGEQYF; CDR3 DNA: TGTGCCAGCAGCTTAGCGGTTTTGGGTGGCGAGCAGTACTTC
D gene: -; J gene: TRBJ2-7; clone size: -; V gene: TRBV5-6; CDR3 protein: CASSSPVKDSYEQYF; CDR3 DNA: TGTGCCAGCAGCTCGCCCGTAAAAGACTCCTACGAGCAGTACTTC
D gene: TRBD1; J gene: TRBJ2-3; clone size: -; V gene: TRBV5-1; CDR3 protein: CASSLGDRQGSGDTQYF; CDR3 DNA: TGCGCCAGCAGCTTGGGGGACAGGCAGGGATCCGGGGATACGCAGTATTTT
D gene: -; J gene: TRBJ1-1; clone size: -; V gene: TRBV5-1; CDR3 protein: CASSLGLVDTEAFF; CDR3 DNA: TGCGCCAGCAGCTTGGGATTGGTTGACACTGAAGCTTTCTTT